The sequence of this TCR beta chain was determined in a study of blood T cell repertoires in COVID-19. Study details: Sites in the United States, Italy and Spain provided acute and convalescent COVID-19 samples. Sample material is recorded as cDNA or gDNA derived from T cells, B-cell-depleted T cells, or PBMCs.

The length of the CDR3 is 20 residues. Trimming left V 6 bases short and J 1 base short, with 25 bases between. Germline loops: CDR1 KGHSH, CDR2 LQKENI. The assay was immunoSEQ multiplex PCR, and TCRdb's table has in-frame clones only and misses some. The sample includes tens of thousands of clones, about 74% of them seen just once. Seattle's enrolled individuals joined amid active infection and were then monitored longitudinally. The gene calls are TRBV18 and TRBJ2-6; maybe TRBD1 (6 bases). The source of this sequence is a man between 65 and 85 years old with COVID-19, enrolled during active disease. Sequencing was performed on peripheral blood. In DNA, the CDR3 is TGTGCCAGCTCCAAGGGGGACACCTATTCAACTTATTCTGGGGCCAACGTCCTGACTTTC. This gives the protein CASSKGDTYSTYSGANVLTF.